This T cell receptor (beta chain) was documented in a study of response to subunit inactivated influenza vaccine. TCRdb ran MiXCR on the RT-PCR reads and lists one entry per CDR3 protein. This sample has around 470,000 distinct CDR3 sequences, with about 7.2% found just once. This clonotype came up a few times. What it binds is unknown. Study-wide results and caveats: The authors offered the suggestion that each seasonal influenza vaccination recruits few new T cells.

The CDR3 is made up of 13 amino acids. The trim removed 4 bases at V and 7 bases at J, leaving 4 bases unmatched. Germline lookup yields CDR1 SGHAT and CDR2 FQDESV (reference sequence). This receptor was identified in a man in his fifties or sixties who received an inactivated influenza vaccine. Sample: PBMCs from blood, taken roughly 24 months after vaccination. The chain links TRBV11-1 to TRBJ2-1, with 7 positions matching TRBD1. CDR3 DNA: TGTGCCAGCAGCTCGGACAGGAGTAATGAGCAGTTCTTC. Amino acid sequence: CASSSDRSNEQFF.